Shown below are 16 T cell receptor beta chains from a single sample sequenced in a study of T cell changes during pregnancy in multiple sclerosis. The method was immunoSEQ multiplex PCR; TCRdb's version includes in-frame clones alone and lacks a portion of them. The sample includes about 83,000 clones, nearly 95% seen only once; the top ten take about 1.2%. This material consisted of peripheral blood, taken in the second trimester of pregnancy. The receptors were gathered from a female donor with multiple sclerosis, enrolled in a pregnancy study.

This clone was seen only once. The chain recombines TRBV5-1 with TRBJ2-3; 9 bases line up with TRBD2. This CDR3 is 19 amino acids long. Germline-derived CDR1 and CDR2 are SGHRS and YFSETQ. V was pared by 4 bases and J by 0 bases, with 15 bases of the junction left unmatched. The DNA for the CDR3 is TGCGCCAGCAGCCCCCTTAGCGGGAGAGGGGGTTTGAGCACAGATACGCAGTATTTT. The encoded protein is CASSPLSGRGGLSTDTQYF.

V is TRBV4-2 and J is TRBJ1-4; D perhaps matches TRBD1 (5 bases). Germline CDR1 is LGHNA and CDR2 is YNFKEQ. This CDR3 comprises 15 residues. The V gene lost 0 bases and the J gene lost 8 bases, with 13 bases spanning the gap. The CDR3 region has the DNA TGTGCCAGCAGCCAAGATGGCCAGGGCAAAGAAAAACTGTTTTTT. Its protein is CASSQDGQGKEKLFF.

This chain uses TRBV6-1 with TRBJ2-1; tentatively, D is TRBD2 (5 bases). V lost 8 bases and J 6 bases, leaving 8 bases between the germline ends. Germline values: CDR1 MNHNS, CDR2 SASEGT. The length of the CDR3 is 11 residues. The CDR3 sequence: CASLRVNEQFF. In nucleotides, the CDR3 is TGTGCCAGCCTGCGGGTCAATGAGCAGTTCTTC.

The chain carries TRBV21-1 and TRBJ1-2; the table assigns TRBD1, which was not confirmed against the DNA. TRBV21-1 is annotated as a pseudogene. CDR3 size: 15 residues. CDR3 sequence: CASQQRDRGGYGYTF. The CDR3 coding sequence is TGTGCCAGCCAGCAGAGGGACAGGGGAGGCTATGGCTACACCTTC.

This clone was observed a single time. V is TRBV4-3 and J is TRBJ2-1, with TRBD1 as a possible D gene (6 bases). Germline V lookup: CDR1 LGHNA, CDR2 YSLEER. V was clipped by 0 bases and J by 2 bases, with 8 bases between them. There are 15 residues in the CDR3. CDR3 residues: CASSQDTGTYNEQFF. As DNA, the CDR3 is TGCGCCAGCAGCCAAGATACAGGGACCTACAATGAGCAGTTCTTC.

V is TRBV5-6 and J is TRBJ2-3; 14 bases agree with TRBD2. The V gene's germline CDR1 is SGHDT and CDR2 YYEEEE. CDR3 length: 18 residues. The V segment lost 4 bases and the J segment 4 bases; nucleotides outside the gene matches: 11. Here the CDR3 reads CASSLYRLAGGYSDTQYF. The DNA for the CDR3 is TGTGCCAGCAGCCTCTACCGACTAGCGGGAGGGTATTCAGATACGCAGTATTTT.

The CDR3 sequence is CASRETLAAAYNEQFF. In DNA, the CDR3 is TGTGCCAGCAGGGAAACTCTAGCGGCCGCCTACAATGAGCAGTTCTTC. V and J are TRBV7-2 and TRBJ2-1, with TRBD2 matching over 7 bases. V was pared by 6 bases and J by 2 bases, with 10 bases of the junction left unmatched. The CDR3 runs to 16 residues. The germline CDR1 and CDR2 sequences are SGHTA and FQGNSA.

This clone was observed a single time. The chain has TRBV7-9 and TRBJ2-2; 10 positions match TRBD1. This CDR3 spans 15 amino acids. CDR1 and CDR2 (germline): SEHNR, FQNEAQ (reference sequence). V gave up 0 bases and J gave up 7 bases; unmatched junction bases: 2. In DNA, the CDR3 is TGTGCCAGCAGCTTAGCCGGACAGGGGGGCGGGGAGCTGTTTTTT. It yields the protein CASSLAGQGGGELFF.

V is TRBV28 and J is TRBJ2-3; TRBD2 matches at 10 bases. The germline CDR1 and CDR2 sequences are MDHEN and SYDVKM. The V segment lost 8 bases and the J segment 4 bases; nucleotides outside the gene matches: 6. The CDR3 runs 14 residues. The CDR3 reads CASGRGLAADTQYF. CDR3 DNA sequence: TGTGCCAGCGGAAGAGGACTAGCGGCAGATACGCAGTATTTT.

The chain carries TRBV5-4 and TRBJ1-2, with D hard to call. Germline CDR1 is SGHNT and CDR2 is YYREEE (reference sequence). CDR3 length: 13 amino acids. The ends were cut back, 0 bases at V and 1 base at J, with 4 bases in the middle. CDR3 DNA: TGTGCCAGCAGCTTGGACAATAACTATGGCTACACCTTC. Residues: CASSLDNNYGYTF.

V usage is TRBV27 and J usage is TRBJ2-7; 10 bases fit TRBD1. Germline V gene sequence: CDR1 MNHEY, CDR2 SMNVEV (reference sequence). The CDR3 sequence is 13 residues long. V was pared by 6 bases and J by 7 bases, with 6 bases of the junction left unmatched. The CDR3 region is CASSRQGAGEQYF. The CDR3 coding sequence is TGTGCCAGCAGCCGACAGGGGGCGGGTGAGCAGTACTTC.

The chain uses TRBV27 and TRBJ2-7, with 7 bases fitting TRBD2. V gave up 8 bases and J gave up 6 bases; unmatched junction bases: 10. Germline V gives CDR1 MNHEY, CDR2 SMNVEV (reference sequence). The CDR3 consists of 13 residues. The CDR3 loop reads CASGGGRVGEQYF. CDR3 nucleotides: TGTGCCAGCGGGGGGGGGAGGGTCGGCGAGCAGTACTTC.

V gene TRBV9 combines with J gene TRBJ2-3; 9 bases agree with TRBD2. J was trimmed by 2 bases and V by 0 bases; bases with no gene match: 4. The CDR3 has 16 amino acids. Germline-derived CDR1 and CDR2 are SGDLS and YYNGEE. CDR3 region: CASSVVAGGNTDTQYF. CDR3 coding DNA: TGTGCCAGCAGCGTAGTGGCGGGAGGGAACACAGATACGCAGTATTTT. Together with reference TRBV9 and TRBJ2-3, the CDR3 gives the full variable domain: DSGVTQTPKHLITATGQRVTLRCSPRSGDLSVYWYQQSLDQGLQFLIQYYNGEERAKGNILERFSAQQFPDLHSELNLSSLELGDSALYFCASSVVAGGNTDTQYFGPGTRLTVL.

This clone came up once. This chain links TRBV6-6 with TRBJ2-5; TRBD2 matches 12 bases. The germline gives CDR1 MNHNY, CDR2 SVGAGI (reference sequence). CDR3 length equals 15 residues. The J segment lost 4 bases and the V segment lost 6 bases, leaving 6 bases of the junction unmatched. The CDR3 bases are TGTGCCAGCAGGCTAGCGGGAGGGCCAGGAGAGACCCAGTACTTC. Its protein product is CASRLAGGPGETQYF.

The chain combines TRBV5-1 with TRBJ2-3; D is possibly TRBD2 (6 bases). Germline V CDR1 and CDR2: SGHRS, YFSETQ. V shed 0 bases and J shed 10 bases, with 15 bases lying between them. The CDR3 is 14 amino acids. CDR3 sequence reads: CASSLEAVRRAQYF. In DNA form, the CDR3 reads TGCGCCAGCAGCTTGGAGGCGGTAAGGAGGGCGCAGTATTTT.

This CDR3 reads CASSTGQMNTEAFF. The DNA for the CDR3 is TGTGCCAGCAGTACGGGACAGATGAACACTGAAGCTTTCTTT. The rearrangement joins TRBV27 to TRBJ1-1; 7 bases are shared with TRBD1. CDR3 length: 14 amino acids. J was trimmed by 0 bases and V by 5 bases; bases with no gene match: 3. Per the germline V gene, CDR1 is MNHEY and CDR2 is SMNVEV (reference sequence).